Presented here are 16 T cell receptor beta chains from one specimen sequenced in a study of response to subunit inactivated influenza vaccine. TCRdb re-analysed the RT-PCR reads in MiXCR, keeping a single row per CDR3 protein. The table includes 500,000 to 550,000 distinct CDR3 sequences, about 8% detected once. The material was PBMCs from blood, obtained about 24 months after vaccination. These receptors originate from a man between 50 and 69 years old who received an inactivated influenza vaccine.

This clonotype occurred many times. The rearrangement uses TRBV12-3 or TRBV12-4 and TRBJ2-5, with 7 bases that match TRBD2. V was clipped by 1 base and J by 2 bases; unmatched bases: 4. The CDR3 contains 15 residues. CDR3 protein: CASSLVQGGQETQYF. CDR3 nucleotides: TGTGCCAGCAGTTTAGTTCAGGGAGGGCAAGAGACCCAGTACTTC.

V usage is TRBV20-1 and J usage is TRBJ2-1, with D perhaps matching TRBD2 (6 bases). Per the germline V gene, CDR1 is DFQATT and CDR2 is SNEGSKA (reference sequence). This CDR3 has 14 residues. Trimming pared 3 bases from V and 6 bases from J, leaving 15 bases between. This CDR3 is CSARRNRDSNEQFF. The CDR3 DNA follows: TGCAGTGCTAGGAGAAACCGGGACTCCAATGAGCAGTTCTTC.

This clonotype was counted ten times or more. The chain is built from TRBV5-1 and TRBJ2-7; 9 nucleotides match TRBD2. This CDR3 is 15 amino acids long. Germline V lookup: CDR1 SGHRS, CDR2 YFSETQ. Trimming cost V 4 bases and J 7 bases; bases outside gene matches: 12. Here the CDR3 reads CASSRGLADSREQYF. CDR3 DNA: TGCGCCAGCAGCAGGGGACTAGCAGATTCGAGGGAGCAGTACTTC.

On this clonotype: A read error is likely, as this CDR3 ends without the conserved phenylalanine or tryptophan. The limits of the CDR3 on the DNA are not certain, so only TCRdb's listed CDR3 is given. The rearrangement joins TRBV4-1 to TRBJ2-5; the table's D call TRBD2 went unverified against the DNA. The CDR3 length equals 12 residues, ends included. Germline CDR1 MGHRA, CDR2 YSYEKL. The CDR3 protein is CASSQAPGPIHL.

This chain uses TRBV7-2 with TRBJ1-2, with 11 bases aligning to TRBD1. V lost 5 bases, J lost 5 bases, and 7 bases stayed unmatched. This CDR3 is 15 amino acids long. CDR1 is SGHTA and CDR2 is FQGNSA in the germline V gene. This CDR3 is CASSAGQGARYGYTF. DNA for the CDR3: TGTGCCAGCAGCGCCGGACAGGGGGCGCGTTATGGCTACACCTTC.

This clonotype occurred once. The chain employs TRBV19 and TRBJ2-2, with D perhaps assigned TRBD1 or TRBD2 (5 bases each). V shed 6 bases and J shed 5 bases, with 13 bases lying between them. The germline V gene encodes CDR1 LNHDA and CDR2 SQIVND (reference sequence). The CDR3 runs to 14 residues. The CDR3 sequence is CASRTAAKTGELFF. The CDR3 DNA reads as TGTGCCAGTAGGACAGCGGCTAAGACCGGGGAGCTGTTTTTT.

Only a few counts were recorded for this clonotype. V and J are TRBV7-2 and TRBJ1-6; TRBD1 is a possible D gene (5 bases). The CDR3 is 13 amino acids. CDR1 SGHTA and CDR2 FQGNSA come from the germline V gene. Trimming left V 4 bases short and J 9 bases short, with 10 bases between. DNA of the CDR3: TGTGCCAGCAGCTCGGACATCGTTTCACCCCTCCACTTT. Its translation is CASSSDIVSPLHF.

This clonotype has at least ten counts. The rearrangement uses TRBV7-2 and TRBJ2-7; D ambiguous. CDR1 and CDR2 (germline): SGHTA, FQGNSA. V was clipped by 5 bases and J by 0 bases, with 8 bases between them. The CDR3 is made up of 13 amino acids. CDR3: CASSPGTSYEQYF. DNA of the CDR3: TGTGCCAGCAGCCCCGGCACCTCCTACGAGCAGTACTTC.

This clonotype was recorded a few times. V usage is TRBV5-6 and J usage is TRBJ1-6; 9 nucleotides match TRBD1. Germline V CDR1 and CDR2: SGHDT, YYEEEE. The CDR3 contains 13 residues. J lost 7 bases, V lost 7 bases, and 3 bases had no gene match. The CDR3 DNA reads as TGTGCCAGCCATGGGACAGGGAATTCACCCCTCCACTTT. Protein product: CASHGTGNSPLHF.

This clonotype was seen ten or more times. The chain recombines TRBV10-3 with TRBJ2-1; TRBD1 or TRBD2 may be the D gene (5 bases each). Germline values: CDR1 ENHRY, CDR2 SYGVKD. This CDR3 is built from 14 residues. V lost 6 bases, J lost 2 bases, and 11 bases lay in between. As DNA, the CDR3 is TGTGCCATCAGCCGGGACCGCACCTACAATGAGCAGTTCTTC. Residues: CAISRDRTYNEQFF.

The chain joins TRBV2 to TRBJ2-6; 8 bases match TRBD1. J lost 0 bases, V lost 7 bases, and 14 bases had no gene match. CDR1 is SNHLY, CDR2 FYNNEI, per germline. The CDR3 runs to 19 residues. The CDR3: CASKPGQEGRFSGANVLTF. Written as DNA, the CDR3 is TGTGCCAGCAAGCCGGGACAGGAGGGGAGATTCTCTGGGGCCAACGTCCTGACTTTC. Variable domain in full (rest from reference TRBV2 and TRBJ2-6): EPEVTQTPSHQVTQMGQEVILRCVPISNHLYFYWYRQILGQKVEFLVSFYNNEISEKSEIFDDQFSVERPDGSNFTLKIRSTKLEDSAMYFCASKPGQEGRFSGANVLTFGAGSRLTVL.

This clonotype was counted a few times. The DNA of the CDR3 is TGTGCCAGCTCGGCTACAGGGGCGATACAAGAGACCCAGTACTTC. As protein: CASSATGAIQETQYF. This chain links TRBV18 with TRBJ2-5, with 7 bases fitting TRBD1. This CDR3 region has 15 residues. Trimming cost V 6 bases and J 2 bases; bases outside gene matches: 9. Germline V CDR1 and CDR2: KGHSH, LQKENI.

This clonotype was counted a few times. The chain couples TRBV6-5 to TRBJ2-1; 8 nucleotides match TRBD1. The germline gives CDR1 MNHEY, CDR2 SVGAGI. Germline trimming cut 0 bases from V and 2 bases from J; bases unmatched to any gene: 3. The CDR3 length is 16 residues. CDR3 sequence (DNA): TGTGCCAGCAGTTACTCGAAACAGGGGGCCTACAATGAGCAGTTCTTC. Protein product: CASSYSKQGAYNEQFF.

This rearrangement joins TRBV20-1 to TRBJ2-1; D is perhaps TRBD2 (6 bases). V lost 1 base, J lost 2 bases, and 12 bases lay in between. This CDR3 has 15 amino acids. CDR1 and CDR2 from the germline V gene are DFQATT and SNEGSKA (reference sequence). DNA of the CDR3: TGCAGTGCTAGAGTTAGCGGTTCCGCCTACAATGAGCAGTTCTTC. Translation gives CSARVSGSAYNEQFF.

V gene TRBV4-3 combines with J gene TRBJ2-5; possibly TRBD2 for D (5 bases). This CDR3 comprises 15 residues. The V end lost 5 bases, the J end lost 4 bases, and 17 bases lay between the germline ends. CDR1 and CDR2 (germline): LGHNA, YSLEER. The CDR3 spells CASSKFMGSSETQYF. The DNA of the CDR3 is TGCGCCAGCAGCAAGTTTATGGGGAGCTCAGAGACCCAGTACTTC.

This clonotype was detected a few times. The chain carries TRBV4-2 and TRBJ2-3, with D maybe TRBD2 (7 bases). Germline loops: CDR1 LGHNA, CDR2 YNFKEQ. V was pared by 1 base and J by 0 bases, with 14 bases between. This CDR3 region has 17 residues. The CDR3 nucleotides are TGTGCCAGCAGCCAAGTCACCCGGGGGGCTAGCACAGATACGCAGTATTTT. This codes for CASSQVTRGASTDTQYF.